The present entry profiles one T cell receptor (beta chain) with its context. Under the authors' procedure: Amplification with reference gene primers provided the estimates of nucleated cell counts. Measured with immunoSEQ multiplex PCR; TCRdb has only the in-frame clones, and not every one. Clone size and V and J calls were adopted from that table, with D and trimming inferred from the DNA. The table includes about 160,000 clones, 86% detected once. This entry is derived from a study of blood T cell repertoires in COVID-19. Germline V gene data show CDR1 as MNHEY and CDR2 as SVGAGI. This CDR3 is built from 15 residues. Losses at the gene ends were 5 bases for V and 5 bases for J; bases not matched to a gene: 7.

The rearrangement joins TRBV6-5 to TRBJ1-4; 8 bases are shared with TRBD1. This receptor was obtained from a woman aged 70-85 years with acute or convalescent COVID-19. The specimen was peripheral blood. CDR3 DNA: TGTGCCAGCAGTCATGGGACAGGACTGAATGAAAAACTGTTTTTT. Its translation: CASSHGTGLNEKLFF.